These 32 T cell receptor beta chains came from one sample sequenced in a study of spatial heterogeneity in lung cancer. Findings and caveats of the study: Counts that tracked tumor mutation counts were those of expanded intratumoral alpha and beta TCRs.

Time point denoted: sample taken at primary tumor resection. TCRdb processed the 5' RACE reads anew with MiXCR; each CDR3 protein has one entry. The sample carries 9,500 to 10,000 distinct CDR3 sequences, approximately 5.8% recorded once. Their recognized antigens are unknown. This specimen was lung tumor tissue, taken at surgery. The receptors shown here come from a male donor with early-stage non-small cell lung cancer.

This clonotype showed up many times. Found in a library prepared for alpha chains, this beta chain is an off-target read, and its abundance has little meaning. The chain has TRBV2 and TRBJ2-1; D is ambiguous. CDR3 length: 12 amino acids. Trimming left V 6 bases short and J 0 bases short, with 3 bases between. Germline lookup yields CDR1 SNHLY and CDR2 FYNNEI. CDR3 coding DNA: TGTGCCAGCAGGGACTCCTACAATGAGCAGTTCTTC. Its protein product is CASRDSYNEQFF.

This clonotype was counted ten times or more. Just one base apart from a much larger clone, this may be a read error. This beta chain is an off-target read within a library intended for alpha chains, so its frequency means little. The chain couples TRBV5-1 to TRBJ1-6; tentative D call: TRBD1 (5 bases). CDR3 size: 16 residues. V lost 0 bases and J 11 bases, leaving 18 bases between the germline ends. CDR1 and CDR2 from the germline V gene are SGHRS and YFSETQ. Here the CDR3 DNA reads TGCGCCAGCAGCTTGGAGGCGTCAGATATGGGGGCACCCCTCCACTTT. Amino acids: CASSLEASDMGAPLHF.

This clonotype came up many times. Because the library targeted alpha chains, this beta chain is an off-target read whose size means little. The chain uses TRBV27 and TRBJ2-5, with D hard to call. This CDR3 region has 14 residues. The V gene's germline CDR1 is MNHEY and CDR2 SMNVEV (reference sequence). V lost 4 bases and J lost 4, with 13 bases in between. CDR3 in amino acids: CASSSPSQGETQYF. For the CDR3, the DNA is TGTGCCAGCAGTTCCCCCTCACAAGGAGAGACCCAGTACTTC.

This clonotype occurred many times. This beta chain was picked up by a library intended for alpha chains and is off target, so its count carries little meaning. J is TRBJ1-2 and V is TRBV12-3 or TRBV12-4; no reliable D call. The ends were cut back, 6 bases at V and 8 bases at J, with 10 bases in the middle. The CDR3 is 11 residues long. CDR3 protein: CASSQLKGYTF. The CDR3 DNA is TGTGCCAGCAGCCAGCTGAAGGGCTACACCTTC.

This clonotype has ten or more counts. A library prepared for alpha chains yielded this beta chain as an off-target read; its size is of little meaning. V is TRBV11-3 and J is TRBJ2-3, with TRBD2 as a possible D gene (5 bases). The CDR3 has 16 amino acids. Per the germline V gene, CDR1 is SGHNT and CDR2 is YENEEA. Deletions cut 1 base from V and 0 bases from J, with 11 bases between. DNA for the CDR3: TGTGCCAGCAGCTTAGGGACTTCCCGTAGCACAGATACGCAGTATTTT. This encodes CASSLGTSRSTDTQYF.

There are many counts of this clonotype. The library was designed around alpha chains, so this beta chain is a stray read whose abundance carries little weight. The chain joins TRBV5-1 to TRBJ2-5; 7 bases line up with TRBD2. The CDR3 length is 15 residues. The germline V gene encodes CDR1 SGHRS and CDR2 YFSETQ. Trimming cost V 2 bases and J 1 base; bases outside gene matches: 5. CDR3 loop: CASSLSGTSQETQYF. CDR3 DNA: TGCGCCAGCAGCTTAAGCGGGACCTCCCAAGAGACCCAGTACTTC.

This clonotype was detected ten times or more. For a library built for alpha chains, this beta chain is a stray read; little rests on its size. The V call is TRBV12-3 or TRBV12-4, the J call TRBJ1-1; D gene ambiguous. V dropped 5 bases and J dropped 1 base, with 14 bases sitting between them. CDR3 length: 15 amino acids. DNA for the CDR3: TGTGCCAGCAGTCGGACCGGGGTTTCGAACACTGAAGCTTTCTTT. Protein product: CASSRTGVSNTEAFF.

This clonotype was seen repeatedly, ten times or more. This beta chain turned up in a library designed for alpha chains; as an off-target read, its abundance says little. The chain recombines TRBV28 with TRBJ2-7, with 12 nucleotides matching TRBD2. This CDR3 region has 15 residues. The germline gives CDR1 MDHEN, CDR2 SYDVKM. Losses at the gene ends were 6 bases for V and 0 bases for J; bases not matched to a gene: 3. CDR3 region: CASRLTSGSSYEQYF. DNA of the CDR3: TGTGCCAGCAGGCTGACTAGCGGGAGCTCCTACGAGCAGTACTTC.

This clonotype was seen at least ten times. Being off target in a library aimed at alpha chains, this beta chain has a size of little meaning. The chain has TRBV6-5 and TRBJ1-2; the D gene is possibly TRBD1 (5 bases). This CDR3 region has 14 residues. Germline V gives CDR1 MNHEY, CDR2 SVGAGI. V dropped 1 base and J dropped 3 bases, with 9 bases sitting between them. In DNA form, the CDR3 reads TGTGCCAGCAGTTACTACCAGGGAGACTATGGCTACACCTTC. Residues: CASSYYQGDYGYTF.

This clonotype came up many times. This beta chain lies outside the target of a library built for alpha chains; its clone size means little. The chain has TRBV11-2 and TRBJ1-1, with TRBD1 identical over 7 bases. The CDR3 runs to 15 residues. The J segment lost 0 bases and the V segment lost 8 bases, leaving 9 bases of the junction unmatched. Germline V lookup: CDR1 SGHAT, CDR2 FQNNGV. The CDR3 reads CASRSWDSLNTEAFF. The CDR3 DNA sequence: TGTGCCAGCCGCTCATGGGACAGCCTGAACACTGAAGCTTTCTTT.

Many counts were recorded for this clonotype. Being off target in a library aimed at alpha chains, this beta chain has a size of little meaning. V is TRBV11-3 and J is TRBJ2-1; TRBD2 agrees at 9 bases. V dropped 4 bases and J dropped 10; count of bases not matched to a gene: 14. The germline V gene encodes CDR1 SGHNT and CDR2 YENEEA. The CDR3 spans 16 residues. The CDR3 loop reads CASSYSKASGKREQFF. In nucleotides, the CDR3 is TGTGCCAGCAGCTACTCCAAGGCTAGCGGGAAAAGAGAGCAGTTCTTC. The whole variable domain, remainder taken from reference TRBV11-3 and TRBJ2-1, is EAGVVQSPRYKIIEKKQPVAFWCNPISGHNTLYWYLQNLGQGPELLIRYENEEAVDDSQLPKDRFSAERLKGVDSTLKIQPAELGDSAVYLCASSYSKASGKREQFFGPGTRLTVL.

This clonotype was recorded at least ten times. As an off-target read in a library built for alpha chains, this beta chain has a frequency of little significance. CDR3 in amino acids: CASSFGNLYGYTF. The CDR3 DNA reads as TGTGCCAGCAGTTTTGGAAACCTCTATGGCTACACCTTC. The chain is built from TRBV27 and TRBJ1-2; D is ambiguous. Germline V lookup: CDR1 MNHEY, CDR2 SMNVEV (reference sequence). With 3 bases removed from V and 4 bases from J, the gap between germline ends came to 9 bases. The CDR3 is made up of 13 amino acids.

This clonotype is medium-sized. This beta chain lies outside the target of a library built for alpha chains; its clone size means little. The gene calls are TRBV2 and TRBJ1-1; D gene unclear. Germline-derived CDR1 and CDR2 are SNHLY and FYNNEI. CDR3 length: 13 residues. V was pared by 2 bases and J by 2 bases, with 6 bases between. In DNA, the CDR3 is TGTGCCAGCAGTGAAATAGAAAACACTGAAGCTTTCTTT. Its protein product is CASSEIENTEAFF.

This clonotype was picked up many times. A library made for alpha chains picked up this beta chain off target, so its size means little. This chain links TRBV19 with TRBJ2-7; D tentatively reads TRBD1 or TRBD2 (5 bases each). Germline V gene data show CDR1 as LNHDA and CDR2 as SQIVND (reference sequence). V was clipped by 2 bases and J by 1 base, with 21 bases between them. The CDR3 has 18 residues. The CDR3, as DNA: TGTGCCAGTAGTATACCCTACTCTAGAGGGACGGAATCCTACGAGCAGTACTTC. This gives the protein CASSIPYSRGTESYEQYF.

This clonotype was counted ten times or more. For a library built for alpha chains, this beta chain is a stray read; little rests on its size. The J gene is TRBJ2-3, the V gene TRBV6-2 or TRBV6-3; 7 bases align to TRBD1. The germline CDR1 and CDR2 sequences are MNHEY and SVGEGT. The CDR3 is made up of 16 amino acids. V lost 0 bases and J lost 2; bases outside the gene matches: 5. In DNA form, the CDR3 reads TGTGCCAGCAGTTACTCCCCGGGACAGATCACAGATACGCAGTATTTT. Protein product: CASSYSPGQITDTQYF.

In its sample, this clonotype ranks as medium-sized. This beta chain lies outside the target of a library built for alpha chains; its clone size means little. The V and J genes are TRBV12-3 or TRBV12-4 and TRBJ2-5; D is undetermined. V was pared by 3 bases and J by 1 base, with 18 bases between. The CDR3 sequence is 17 residues long. The CDR3: CASSFVTFKFSQETQYF. In DNA form, the CDR3 reads TGTGCCAGCAGTTTTGTCACATTTAAATTCTCCCAAGAGACCCAGTACTTC.

This clonotype was observed at least ten times. Within a library made for alpha chains, this beta chain is off target, and its count is uninformative. The J gene is TRBJ2-1, the V gene TRBV12-3 or TRBV12-4; D may be TRBD1 (5 bases). The length of the CDR3 is 12 residues. V was cut by 6 bases and J by 8 bases, with 11 bases left in between. CDR3 coding DNA: TGTGCCAGCAGACTCAGGGTAGATGAGCAGTTCTTC. Translating gives CASRLRVDEQFF.

To note about this clonotype: This beta chain is an unintended read in a library built for alpha chains; its size means little. The chain is built from TRBV12-3 or TRBV12-4 and TRBJ2-7; 7 nucleotides agree with TRBD1. The V and J ends lost 5 bases and 3 bases, in that order; junction bases with no gene match: 1. CDR3 length equals 12 residues. CDR3 nucleotides: TGTGCCAGCAGTCGGGACAGCTACGAGCAGTACTTC. Translated: CASSRDSYEQYF.

This clonotype has a count of ten or more. In a library made to pick up alpha chains, this beta chain is a stray read with a size that means little. The chain recombines TRBV2 with TRBJ2-2; 7 nucleotides line up with TRBD1. Germline V gives CDR1 SNHLY, CDR2 FYNNEI. The CDR3 has 15 residues. Trimming cost V 9 bases and J 0 bases; bases outside gene matches: 7. CDR3 bases: TGTGCCAGTAGAGGGACAGTCGCGAACACCGGGGAGCTGTTTTTT. This sequence encodes CASRGTVANTGELFF.

This clonotype was observed at least ten times. Since the library was made to target alpha chains, this beta chain is a stray read and its abundance is not meaningful. The chain couples TRBV30 to TRBJ2-7, with D perhaps TRBD1 (6 bases). Germline-derived CDR1 and CDR2 are GTSNPN and SVGIG (reference sequence). The CDR3 is 15 amino acids. V lost 0 bases, J lost 1 base, and 13 bases lay in between. CDR3 DNA sequence: TGTGCCTGGAGTGTACCCGGACAGATATCCTACGAGCAGTACTTC. Protein product: CAWSVPGQISYEQYF.

This clonotype has a count of ten or more. This beta chain is a stray sequence in a library constructed for alpha chains; its clone size is not meaningful. The rearrangement uses TRBV28 and TRBJ1-4, with TRBD1 matching over 7 bases. The CDR3 length is 15 residues. J lost 8 bases, V lost 2 bases, and 8 bases had no gene match. The germline CDR1 and CDR2 sequences are MDHEN and SYDVKM. CDR3 bases: TGTGCCAGCAGTTTACGACAGGGTTGGTTGGAAAAACTGTTTTTT. Amino acids: CASSLRQGWLEKLFF.

This clonotype was observed at least ten times. This beta chain appears as a stray read in a library generated for alpha chains; its size is not informative. This chain links TRBV20-1 with TRBJ1-6, with D unresolved. Trimming removed 1 base from V and 6 bases from J, with 10 bases in between. Germline CDR1 and CDR2: DFQATT and SNEGSKA (reference sequence). CDR3 length: 14 amino acids. CDR3 sequence (DNA): TGCAGTGCTAGAGCGTCCGATCCTAATTCACCCCTCCACTTT. Residues: CSARASDPNSPLHF.

This clonotype was recorded at least ten times. With the library built for alpha chains, this beta chain is off target and its frequency is not meaningful. The rearrangement links TRBV27 to TRBJ1-1; D unresolved. The ends were cut back, 8 bases at V and 0 bases at J, with 13 bases in the middle. The CDR3 is made up of 14 amino acids. Per the germline V gene, CDR1 is MNHEY and CDR2 is SMNVEV (reference sequence). CDR3: CASRGPPMNTEAFF. CDR3 sequence (DNA): TGTGCCAGCCGCGGACCCCCGATGAACACTGAAGCTTTCTTT.

In its sample, this clonotype is large. Because the library targeted alpha chains, this beta chain is an off-target read whose size means little. The CDR3 DNA reads TGCGCCAGCAGCGCCGGAGGAATTGGCAATCAGCCCCAGCATTTT. Encoded protein: CASSAGGIGNQPQHF. The rearrangement joins TRBV10-2 to TRBJ1-5; D remains unclear. This CDR3 contains 15 residues. CDR1 is WSHSY, CDR2 SAAADI, per germline. V dropped 6 bases and J dropped 2 bases, with 14 bases sitting between them.

This clonotype has just a few counts. Since it is a stray read in a library aimed at alpha chains, this beta chain has a size that is not meaningful. The genes are TRBV12-3 or TRBV12-4 and TRBJ2-1; no clear D. V lost 7 bases and J 3 bases, leaving 16 bases between the germline ends. The CDR3 covers 15 residues. The CDR3 sequence: CASTLSGVLYNEQFF. The CDR3 DNA is TGTGCCAGCACTCTGAGTGGGGTTCTCTACAATGAGCAGTTCTTC.

This clonotype was seen many times. Found in a library prepared for alpha chains, this beta chain is an off-target read, and its abundance has little meaning. V usage is TRBV6-1 and J usage is TRBJ2-7; 10 bases align to TRBD1. V shed 6 bases, J shed 6 bases, and the junction held 8 bases outside the gene matches. Germline CDR1 and CDR2: MNHNS and SASEGT. The CDR3 length is 14 residues. CDR3 nucleotides: TGTGCCAGCAGCCGGACAGGGGGTAAGGGCGAGCAGTACGTC. As protein: CASSRTGGKGEQYV.

This clonotype is termed medium-sized. Because the library targeted alpha chains, this beta chain is an off-target read whose size means little. The gene calls are TRBV6-5 and TRBJ2-2, with D tentatively TRBD1 (6 bases). Germline CDR1 MNHEY, CDR2 SVGAGI. This CDR3 comprises 15 residues. V lost 5 bases and J lost 5, with 15 bases in between. The CDR3 DNA is TGTGCCAGCAGTCGCCAAACAGGGAGAACCGGGGAGCTGTTTTTT. Protein product: CASSRQTGRTGELFF.

This clonotype was seen many times. This beta chain represents an off-target read in a library built for alpha chains; its size is of limited meaning. This sequence joins TRBV12-3 or TRBV12-4 and TRBJ1-5, with D possibly TRBD1 on 5 matching bases. V dropped 3 bases and J dropped 4 bases, with 10 bases sitting between them. The CDR3 is made up of 14 amino acids. CDR3 residues: CASSFGWGNQPQHF. The CDR3 nucleotides are TGTGCCAGCAGTTTCGGCTGGGGGAATCAGCCCCAGCATTTT.

This clonotype occurred many times. This beta chain is a stray read from a library made for alpha chains; its abundance is not meaningful. The gene calls are TRBV12-5 and TRBJ1-2; a possible D gene is TRBD1 (5 bases). Trimming took 0 bases from V and 13 from J, leaving 12 bases between them. CDR1 is LGHNT and CDR2 is FRNRAP in the germline V gene. The CDR3 sequence is 12 residues long. CDR3 sequence reads: CASGLVYSGLTF. The CDR3 bases are TGTGCTAGTGGTTTGGTATATTCGGGGCTCACCTTC.

The sample holds many counts of this clonotype. Because this beta chain is a stray read in a library intended to capture alpha chains, its abundance should not be given much weight. The chain uses TRBV6-2 or TRBV6-3 and TRBJ1-1; the D is unclear. V lost 2 bases, J lost 1 base, and 11 bases lay in between. Germline V gives CDR1 MNHEY, CDR2 SVGEGT. The CDR3 length is 15 residues. CDR3 protein: CASSYRTGWNTEAFF. The CDR3 DNA is TGTGCCAGCAGTTACAGGACGGGGTGGAACACTGAAGCTTTCTTT.

Comments on this clonotype: Since a much larger clone is just one base distant, this may be a read error. Because this beta chain is a stray read in a library intended to capture alpha chains, its abundance should not be given much weight. This chain connects TRBV6-2 or TRBV6-3 to TRBJ2-3; TRBD2 matches 13 bases. Germline-derived CDR1 and CDR2 are MNHEY and SVGEGT. V was clipped by 9 bases and J by 5 bases; unmatched bases: 11. The CDR3 runs to 16 residues. CDR3 protein: CASRIGGLAGKDTQYF. CDR3 DNA sequence: TGTGCCAGTCGGATTGGGGGACTAGCGGGAAAAGATACGCAGTATTTT.

In its sample, this clonotype is medium-sized. This beta chain represents an off-target read in a library built for alpha chains; its size is of limited meaning. The chain links TRBV5-1 to TRBJ1-3; D perhaps matches TRBD1 (5 bases). The CDR3 covers 15 residues. V lost 4 bases and J 0 bases, leaving 11 bases between the germline ends. Germline V gene sequence: CDR1 SGHRS, CDR2 YFSETQ. The CDR3 spells CASSQSGGSGNTIYF. In nucleotides, the CDR3 is TGCGCCAGCAGCCAGAGCGGGGGCTCTGGAAACACCATATATTTT.